This TCR beta chain was retrieved from a study of cytomegalovirus exposure and HLA in healthy donors. In the study overall: An early release of data contained approximately 80 million unique TCRs, which came from HLA-typed donors.

The study sampled nominally healthy donors, though unrecorded immune exposures were likely. Trimming cost V 2 bases and J 3 bases; bases outside gene matches: 5. Germline CDR1 and CDR2: PRHDT and FYEKMQ (reference sequence). This CDR3 spans 18 amino acids. The PCR used 60 Vbeta and 13 Jbeta primers. The data were produced by immunoSEQ multiplex PCR, yet TCRdb's version contains in-frame clones alone and is incomplete. The sample contains about 93,000 clones, 70% to 80% of which appear only once. This clone has a handful of counts. Its antigen remains unknown. Study-level findings and limits: Certain indistinguishable V segments, among them TRBV6-2 and TRBV6-3, were excluded.

The genes are TRBV13 and TRBJ2-1; 15 bases align to TRBD2. The sequenced sample was PBMCs. This clonotype was sampled from a man under 40 in good health and CMV-seronegative. The CDR3 region is CASSLRRTSGGGYNEQFF. DNA for the CDR3: TGTGCCAGCAGCTTAAGGCGGACTAGCGGGGGGGGCTACAATGAGCAGTTCTTC.